The present T cell receptor beta chain was sequenced within a study of blood T cells in healthy people across ages. The length of the CDR3 is 14 residues. After removal of 4 bases from V and 6 bases from J, the junction contained 7 bases not matched to a gene. With a J-beta primer mix and a sample-barcoded 5' primer, a second PCR ran roughly 6 to 11 cycles. TCRdb fed the 5' RACE reads into MiXCR, producing one record per CDR3 protein. The sample has over 1,500,000 distinct CDR3 sequences, about 49% seen once. Sequencing was done on a sample of blood. The TCR originated in a middle-aged woman in good health. V and J are TRBV12-3 or TRBV12-4 and TRBJ2-5, with 8 positions matching TRBD2. The chain's CDR3 is CASSCAGGPKTQYF. The CDR3 nucleotides read TGTGCCAGCAGTTGTGCGGGGGGCCCTAAGACCCAGTACTTC.